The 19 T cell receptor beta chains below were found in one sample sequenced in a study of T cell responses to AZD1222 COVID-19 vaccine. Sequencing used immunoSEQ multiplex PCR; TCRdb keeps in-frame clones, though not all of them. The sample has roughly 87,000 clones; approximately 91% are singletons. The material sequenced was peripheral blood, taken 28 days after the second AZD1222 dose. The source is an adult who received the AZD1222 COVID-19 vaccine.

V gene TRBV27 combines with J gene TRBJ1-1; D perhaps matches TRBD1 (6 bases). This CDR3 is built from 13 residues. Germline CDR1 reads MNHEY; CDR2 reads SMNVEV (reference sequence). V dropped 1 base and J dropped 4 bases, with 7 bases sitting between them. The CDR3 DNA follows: TGTGCCAGCAGTTTATTCAGGGGCACTGAAGCTTTCTTT. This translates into CASSLFRGTEAFF.

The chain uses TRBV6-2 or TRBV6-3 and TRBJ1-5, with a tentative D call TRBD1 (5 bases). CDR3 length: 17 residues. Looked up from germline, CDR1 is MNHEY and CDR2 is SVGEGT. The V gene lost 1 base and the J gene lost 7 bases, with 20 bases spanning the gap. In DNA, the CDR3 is TGTGCCAGCAGTTACTTTCCGGGGGTACCTAGGGAACAGCCCCAGCATTTT. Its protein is CASSYFPGVPREQPQHF.

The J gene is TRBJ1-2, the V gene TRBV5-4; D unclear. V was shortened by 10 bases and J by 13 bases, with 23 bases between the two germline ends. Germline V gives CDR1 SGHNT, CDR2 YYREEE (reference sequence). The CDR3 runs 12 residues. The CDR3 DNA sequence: TGTGCCGGGTCCCCGTTTGACTCCTTTCCCACCTTC. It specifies CAGSPFDSFPTF.

The CDR3 region is CAISERQVYGYTF. Written as DNA, the CDR3 is TGTGCCATCAGTGAGAGACAGGTCTATGGCTACACCTTC. The chain carries TRBV10-3 and TRBJ1-2; weak D call: TRBD1 (6 bases). V lost 2 bases and J 4 bases, leaving 8 bases between the germline ends. CDR3 length: 13 amino acids. Germline CDR1 is ENHRY and CDR2 is SYGVKD.

CDR3 DNA: TGTGCCAGCAGAAAGGGGGTCGGTGGCGGTCAGCCCCAGCATTTT. As protein: CASRKGVGGGQPQHF. The rearrangement links TRBV28 to TRBJ1-5; D perhaps matches TRBD1 (6 bases). The ends were cut back, 6 bases at V and 6 bases at J, with 18 bases in the middle. CDR3 size: 15 residues. Germline V gene sequence: CDR1 MDHEN, CDR2 SYDVKM.

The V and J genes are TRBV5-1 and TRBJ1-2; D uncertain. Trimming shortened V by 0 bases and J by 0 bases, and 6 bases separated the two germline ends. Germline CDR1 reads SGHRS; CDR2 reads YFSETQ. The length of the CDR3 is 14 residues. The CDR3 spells CASSLGSSNYGYTF. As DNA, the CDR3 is TGCGCCAGCAGCTTGGGGTCCTCTAACTATGGCTACACCTTC.

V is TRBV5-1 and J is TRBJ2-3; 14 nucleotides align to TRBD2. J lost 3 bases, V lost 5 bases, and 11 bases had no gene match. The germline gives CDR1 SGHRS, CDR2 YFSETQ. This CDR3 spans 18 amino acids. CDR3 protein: CASSPATSGRAETDTQYF. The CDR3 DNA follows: TGCGCCAGCAGTCCAGCGACTAGCGGGAGGGCCGAAACAGATACGCAGTATTTT.

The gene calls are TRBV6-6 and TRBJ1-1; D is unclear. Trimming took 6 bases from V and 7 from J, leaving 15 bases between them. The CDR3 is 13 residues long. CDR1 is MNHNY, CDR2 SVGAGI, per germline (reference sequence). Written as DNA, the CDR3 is TGTGCCAGCAGACCCACAGTTCGGGTTGAAGCTTTCTTT. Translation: CASRPTVRVEAFF.

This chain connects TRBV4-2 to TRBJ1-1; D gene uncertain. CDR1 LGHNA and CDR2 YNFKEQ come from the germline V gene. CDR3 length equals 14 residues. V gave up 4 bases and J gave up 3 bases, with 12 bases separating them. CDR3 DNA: TGTGCCAGCAGCCTTAATGAGTGGGACACTGAAGCTTTCTTT. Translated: CASSLNEWDTEAFF.

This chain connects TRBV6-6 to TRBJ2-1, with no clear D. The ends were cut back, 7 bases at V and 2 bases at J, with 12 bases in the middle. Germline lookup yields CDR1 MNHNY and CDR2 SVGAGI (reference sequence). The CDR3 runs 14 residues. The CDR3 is CASIGWATYNEQFF. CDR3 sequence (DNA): TGTGCCAGCATAGGGTGGGCAACCTACAATGAGCAGTTCTTC.

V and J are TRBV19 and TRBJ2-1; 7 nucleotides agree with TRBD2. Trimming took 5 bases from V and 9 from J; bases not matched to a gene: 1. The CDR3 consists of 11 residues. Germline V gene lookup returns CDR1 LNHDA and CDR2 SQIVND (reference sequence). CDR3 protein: CASSERGEQFF. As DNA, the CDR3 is TGTGCCAGTAGTGAGCGGGGTGAGCAGTTCTTC.

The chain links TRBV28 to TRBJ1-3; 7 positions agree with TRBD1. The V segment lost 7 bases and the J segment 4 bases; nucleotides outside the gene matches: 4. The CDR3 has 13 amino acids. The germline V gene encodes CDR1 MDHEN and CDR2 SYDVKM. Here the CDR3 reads CASNEQGGNTIYF. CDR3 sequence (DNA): TGTGCCAGCAACGAACAGGGGGGAAACACCATATATTTT.

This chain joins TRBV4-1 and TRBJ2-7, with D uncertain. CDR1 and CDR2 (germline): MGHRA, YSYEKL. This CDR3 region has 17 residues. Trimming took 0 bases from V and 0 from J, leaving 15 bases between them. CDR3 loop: CASSQDQFAMGSYEQYF. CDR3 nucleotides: TGCGCCAGCAGCCAAGATCAGTTTGCGATGGGCTCCTACGAGCAGTACTTC.

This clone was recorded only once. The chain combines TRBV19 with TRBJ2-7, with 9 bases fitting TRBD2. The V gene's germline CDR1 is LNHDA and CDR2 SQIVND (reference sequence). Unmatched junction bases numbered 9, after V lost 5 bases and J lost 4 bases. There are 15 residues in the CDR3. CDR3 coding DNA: TGTGCCAGTAGTGGGCGAGCGGGAGGAGGGTACGAGCAGTACTTC. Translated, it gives CASSGRAGGGYEQYF.

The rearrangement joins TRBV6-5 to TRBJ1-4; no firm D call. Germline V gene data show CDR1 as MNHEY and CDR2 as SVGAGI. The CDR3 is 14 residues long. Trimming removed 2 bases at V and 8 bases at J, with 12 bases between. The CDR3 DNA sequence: TGTGCCAGCAGTTACGCGGGAGGAAAGGAAAAACTGTTTTTT. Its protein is CASSYAGGKEKLFF.

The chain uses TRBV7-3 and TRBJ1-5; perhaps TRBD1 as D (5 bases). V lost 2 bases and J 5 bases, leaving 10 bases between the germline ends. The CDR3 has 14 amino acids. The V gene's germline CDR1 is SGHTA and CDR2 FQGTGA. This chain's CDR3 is CASSLSGGDQPQHF. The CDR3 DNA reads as TGTGCCAGCAGCTTATCCGGGGGAGATCAGCCCCAGCATTTT.

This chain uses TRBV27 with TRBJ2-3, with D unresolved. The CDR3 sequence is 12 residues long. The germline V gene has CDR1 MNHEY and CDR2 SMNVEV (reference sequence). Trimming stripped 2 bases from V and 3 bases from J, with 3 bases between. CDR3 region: CASSLGTDTQYF. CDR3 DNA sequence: TGTGCCAGCAGTTTAGGGACAGATACGCAGTATTTT.

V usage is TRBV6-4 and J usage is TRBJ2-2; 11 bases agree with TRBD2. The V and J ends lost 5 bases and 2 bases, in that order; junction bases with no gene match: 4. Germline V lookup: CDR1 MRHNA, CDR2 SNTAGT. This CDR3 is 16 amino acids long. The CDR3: CASSKTSGDNTGELFF. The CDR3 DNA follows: TGTGCCAGCAGTAAGACTAGCGGGGATAACACCGGGGAGCTGTTTTTT.

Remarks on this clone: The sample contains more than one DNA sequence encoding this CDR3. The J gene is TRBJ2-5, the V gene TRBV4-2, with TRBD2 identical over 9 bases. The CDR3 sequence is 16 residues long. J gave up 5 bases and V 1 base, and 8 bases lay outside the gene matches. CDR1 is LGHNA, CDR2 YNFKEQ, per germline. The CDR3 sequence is CASSQVSSGTGETQYF. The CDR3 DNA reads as TGTGCCAGCAGCCAAGTCTCTAGCGGGACGGGTGAGACCCAGTACTTC.